These 15 T cell receptor beta chains were sequenced from one sample in a study of T-cell reconstitution after alpha-beta-depleted transplantation in children (dated by TCRdb to about 2016). Libraries came from PCR. The instrument was an Illumina HiSeq 2500. TCR library preparation used molecular barcoding, with unique molecular identifiers applied to normalize quantification of the TCRbeta repertoire. TCRdb passed the public sequencing reads through fastp at Q25 and MiXCR, retaining productive beta sequences. Records with the same CDR3 protein are collapsed into one entry carrying the most frequent genes and DNA. The sample yields over 550,000 distinct CDR3 sequences; roughly a tenth were counted once. About 4% of the sample is held by the ten biggest clonotypes. The sample was PBMCs from the stem cell graft donor, taken from the stem cell graft. The receptors come from a human donor who donated a stem cell graft to a child with acute myeloid leukemia.

The CDR3 DNA follows: TGCGCCAGCAGCCTGATTGGCAGGGAGTCCACTGAAGCTTTCTTT. As protein: CASSLIGRESTEAFF. This chain uses TRBV4-3 with TRBJ1-1, with D maybe TRBD1 (5 bases). CDR1 LGHNA and CDR2 YSLEER come from the germline V gene. Trimming cost V 4 bases and J 4 bases, with 16 bases left between them. This CDR3 has 15 residues.

This clonotype turned up a few times. The J gene is TRBJ2-7, the V gene TRBV19, with 14 bases identical to TRBD2. The junction had 11 bases not matched to a gene; V was cut back by 4 bases and J by 3 bases. CDR3 length: 18 amino acids. The germline gives CDR1 LNHDA, CDR2 SQIVND (reference sequence). This CDR3 reads CASSTAGTSGSFHYEQYF. The CDR3 DNA reads as TGTGCCAGTAGTACCGCCGGGACTAGCGGGAGTTTCCACTACGAGCAGTACTTC.

This clonotype has ten or more counts. The chain recombines TRBV6-1 with TRBJ1-1; D unresolved. CDR1 is MNHNS and CDR2 is SASEGT in the germline V gene. V was pared by 4 bases and J by 5 bases, with 11 bases between. The CDR3 totals 13 residues. The CDR3 bases are TGTGCCAGCAGTGCCACCGTTGGAACTGAAGCTTTCTTT. Its translation is CASSATVGTEAFF.

This clonotype was counted at least ten times. The chain couples TRBV20-1 to TRBJ2-1, with D possibly being TRBD2 (5 bases). From germline, CDR1 is DFQATT and CDR2 SNEGSKA (reference sequence). The CDR3 sequence is 14 residues long. V was cut by 3 bases and J by 0 bases, with 9 bases left in between. CDR3 region: CSARSLASYNEQFF. The DNA for the CDR3 is TGCAGTGCTAGGTCCCTAGCCTCCTACAATGAGCAGTTCTTC.

This sequence joins TRBV29-1 and TRBJ1-3; D unclear. The CDR3 contains 13 residues. The V gene's germline CDR1 is SQVTM and CDR2 ANQGSEA. V shed 2 bases and J shed 1 base, with 6 bases lying between them. DNA for the CDR3: TGCAGCGTTGAACGGATTTCTGGAAACACCATATATTTT. Translating gives CSVERISGNTIYF.

This clonotype was observed many times. This chain connects TRBV25-1 to TRBJ1-1; D gene uncertain. The germline V gene has CDR1 MGHDK and CDR2 SYGVNS. CDR3 size: 14 residues. Between the trimmed V and J ends, which lost 1 base and 7 bases, there was a span of 13 bases. The CDR3 region has the DNA TGTGCCAGCAGTGAATCGGGAAGGATTGGTGAAGCTTTCTTT. Encoded protein: CASSESGRIGEAFF. The complete variable domain, with remaining parts taken from reference TRBV25-1 and TRBJ1-1, reads EADIYQTPRYLVIGTGKKITLECSQTMGHDKMYWYQQDPGMELHLIHYSYGVNSTEKGDLSSESTVSRIRTEHFPLTLESARPSHTSQYLCASSESGRIGEAFFGQGTRLTVV.

The sample holds many counts of this clonotype. V gene TRBV14 combines with J gene TRBJ2-2, with D possibly called TRBD1 or TRBD2 (5 bases each). Trimming removed 3 bases from V and 10 bases from J, with 9 bases in between. The CDR3 is made up of 12 amino acids. Germline loops: CDR1 SGHDN, CDR2 FVKESK. The CDR3 sequence: CASSQGTSELFF. DNA for the CDR3: TGTGCCAGCAGCCAGGGGACCTCGGAGCTGTTTTTT.

This clonotype came up a few times. CDR3 protein: CASSQHWGADTQYF. CDR3 in DNA: TGTGCCAGCAGCCAGCACTGGGGGGCAGATACGCAGTATTTT. The rearrangement joins TRBV7-9 to TRBJ2-3; weak D call: TRBD2 (6 bases). CDR1 is SEHNR and CDR2 is FQNEAQ in the germline V gene (reference sequence). CDR3 length: 14 residues. V lost 5 bases to trimming and J lost 4 bases, with 13 bases between them.

The J gene is TRBJ2-7, the V gene TRBV28; D is possibly TRBD2 (5 bases). This CDR3 comprises 12 residues. V was clipped by 3 bases and J by 7 bases, with 10 bases between them. CDR1 and CDR2 from the germline V gene are MDHEN and SYDVKM. CDR3 residues: CASSFAGWEQYF. The CDR3 DNA reads TGTGCCAGCAGTTTCGCGGGTTGGGAGCAGTACTTC.

In its sample, this clonotype was seen a few times. The rearrangement joins TRBV5-1 to TRBJ2-7, with D perhaps matching TRBD1 (6 bases). The CDR3 spans 15 residues. V shed 0 bases and J shed 3 bases, with 13 bases lying between them. Germline-derived CDR1 and CDR2 are SGHRS and YFSETQ. DNA for the CDR3: TGCGCCAGCAGCTTGGCAGGGGAGTCGTACTACGAGCAGTACTTC. Its translation is CASSLAGESYYEQYF.

This clonotype was recorded many times. V usage is TRBV7-2 and J usage is TRBJ1-3; 7 bases fit TRBD1. Losses at the gene ends were 4 bases for V and 0 bases for J; bases not matched to a gene: 6. The CDR3 runs to 16 residues. Germline V gene lookup returns CDR1 SGHTA and CDR2 FQGNSA. CDR3 sequence (DNA): TGTGCCAGCAGCTGGCAACAGGGGATCTCTGGAAACACCATATATTTT. Amino acid sequence: CASSWQQGISGNTIYF.

This clonotype was counted only a few times. This chain joins TRBV7-9 and TRBJ1-1, with a possible D match to TRBD1 (6 bases). Germline V gives CDR1 SEHNR, CDR2 FQNEAQ (reference sequence). V dropped 3 bases and J dropped 3 bases, with 14 bases sitting between them. This CDR3 has 15 amino acids. The chain's CDR3 is CASSFEQGYDTEAFF. The CDR3 DNA reads TGTGCCAGCAGCTTTGAACAGGGTTATGACACTGAAGCTTTCTTT. The whole variable domain, filled in from reference TRBV7-9 and TRBJ1-1, reads DTGVSQNPRHKITKRGQNVTFRCDPISEHNRLYWYRQTLGQGPEFLTYFQNEAQLEKSRLLSDRFSAERPKGSFSTLEIQRTEQGDSAMYLCASSFEQGYDTEAFFGQGTRLTVV.

This clonotype was observed a handful of times. Here the CDR3 DNA reads TGCAGCGTTAGACTACTAGGGGCCACAAGTGAGCAGTTCTTC. Amino acids: CSVRLLGATSEQFF. This chain uses TRBV29-1 with TRBJ2-1, with D possibly being TRBD1 or TRBD2 (5 bases each). The CDR3 is 14 residues long. The germline gives CDR1 SQVTM, CDR2 ANQGSEA. V lost 5 bases and J lost 9, with 20 bases in between.

This clonotype was recorded at least ten times. The chain combines TRBV11-2 with TRBJ2-7; no clear D. There are 13 residues in the CDR3. V lost 5 bases to trimming and J lost 3 bases, with 11 bases between them. Germline V gene sequence: CDR1 SGHAT, CDR2 FQNNGV. Here the CDR3 DNA reads TGTGCCAGCAGCCAACAATCCCTCTACGAGCAGTACTTC. Translating it yields CASSQQSLYEQYF. Filled out from reference TRBV11-2 and TRBJ2-7, the complete variable domain reads EAGVAQSPRYKIIEKRQSVAFWCNPISGHATLYWYQQILGQGPKLLIQFQNNGVVDDSQLPKDRFSAERLKGVDSTLKIQPAKLEDSAVYLCASSQQSLYEQYFGPGTRLTVT.

This chain uses TRBV5-1 with TRBJ1-4; D not resolved. Germline CDR1 reads SGHRS; CDR2 reads YFSETQ. The CDR3 consists of 15 residues. V was cut by 0 bases and J by 4 bases, with 10 bases left in between. The CDR3 nucleotides are TGCGCCAGCAGCTTGGCCGGGGTCGTTAATGAAAAACTGTTTTTT. Translation: CASSLAGVVNEKLFF.